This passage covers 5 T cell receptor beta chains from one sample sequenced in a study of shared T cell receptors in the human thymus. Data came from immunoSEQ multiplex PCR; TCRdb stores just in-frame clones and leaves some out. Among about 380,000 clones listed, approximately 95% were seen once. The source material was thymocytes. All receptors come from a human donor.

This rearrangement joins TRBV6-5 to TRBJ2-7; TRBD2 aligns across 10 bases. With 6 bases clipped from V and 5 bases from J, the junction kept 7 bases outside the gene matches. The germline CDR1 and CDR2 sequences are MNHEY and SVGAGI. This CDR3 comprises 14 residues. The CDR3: CASRPRLAGHEQYF. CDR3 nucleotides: TGTGCCAGCAGACCACGACTAGCGGGCCACGAGCAGTACTTC.

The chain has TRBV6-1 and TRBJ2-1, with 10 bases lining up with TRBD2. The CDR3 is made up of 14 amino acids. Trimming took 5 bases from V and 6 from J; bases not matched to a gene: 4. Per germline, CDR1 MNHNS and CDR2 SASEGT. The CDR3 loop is CASSRLAGLNEQFF. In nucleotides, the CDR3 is TGTGCCAGCAGTAGACTAGCGGGCCTCAATGAGCAGTTCTTC.

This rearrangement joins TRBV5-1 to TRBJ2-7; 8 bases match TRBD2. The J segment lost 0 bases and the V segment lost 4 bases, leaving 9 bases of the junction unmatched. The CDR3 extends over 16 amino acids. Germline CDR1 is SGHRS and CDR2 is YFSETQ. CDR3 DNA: TGCGCCAGCAGCGCCAGGCGGGGGGCGCCCTCCTACGAGCAGTACTTC. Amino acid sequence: CASSARRGAPSYEQYF.

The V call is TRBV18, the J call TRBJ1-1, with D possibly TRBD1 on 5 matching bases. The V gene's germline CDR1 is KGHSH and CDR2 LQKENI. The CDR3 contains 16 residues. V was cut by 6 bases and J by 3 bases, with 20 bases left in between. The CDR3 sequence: CASSEWGRSVHTEAFF. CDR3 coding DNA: TGTGCCAGCTCCGAGTGGGGGAGAAGCGTGCACACTGAAGCTTTCTTT.

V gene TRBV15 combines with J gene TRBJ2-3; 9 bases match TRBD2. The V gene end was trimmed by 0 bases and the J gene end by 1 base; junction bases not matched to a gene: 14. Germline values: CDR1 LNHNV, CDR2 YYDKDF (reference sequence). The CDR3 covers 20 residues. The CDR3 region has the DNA TGTGCCACCAGCAGAGATAAGCCGACGATTAGCGGGAGTCGCACAGATACGCAGTATTTT. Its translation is CATSRDKPTISGSRTDTQYF.